This TCR beta chain was sequenced during a study of cytotoxic CD8 clonotypes in ibrutinib-treated CLL. V dropped 0 bases and J dropped 2; count of bases not matched to a gene: 13. The CDR3 has 20 amino acids. Germline CDR1 reads LGHNA; CDR2 reads YSLEER. The protocol was immunoSEQ multiplex PCR, while the TCRdb copy is restricted to in-frame clones and leaves out a portion. Altogether around 310,000 clones are present, roughly 85% being singletons, with the ten largest covering over 5%. The clonotype was recovered from a human donor with chronic lymphocytic leukemia. Sequenced here: PBMCs, sampled before ibrutinib treatment. This sequence joins TRBV4-3 and TRBJ2-3, with 11 bases identical to TRBD2. The CDR3 bases are TGCGCCAGCAGCCAAGATCCCGCTAGCGGGAGGCCAACCTTCACAGATACGCAGTATTTT. The encoded protein is CASSQDPASGRPTFTDTQYF.